Below are 5 T cell receptor beta chains sequenced from a single sample in a study of blood T cell repertoires in COVID-19. Sequenced by immunoSEQ multiplex PCR; TCRdb stores in-frame clones only, minus some. Among just over 75,000 clones, around 90% were seen once, and the ten largest hold over 4%. Sequencing input: peripheral blood. These receptors were collected from a woman over 75 with active or convalescent COVID-19.

DNA of the CDR3: TGCGCCAGCAGCCAGGATACCCGGGGGAGGACTGAAGCTTTCTTT. It is translated as CASSQDTRGRTEAFF. The rearrangement joins TRBV5-1 to TRBJ1-1, with a possible D match to TRBD1 (5 bases). The V gene's germline CDR1 is SGHRS and CDR2 YFSETQ. The CDR3 has 15 amino acids. V gave up 4 bases and J gave up 5 bases, with 18 bases separating them.

J is TRBJ1-5 and V is TRBV7-2; tentative D call: TRBD1 (6 bases). This CDR3 has 13 amino acids. V was clipped by 4 bases and J by 6 bases, with 10 bases between them. Germline CDR1 SGHTA, CDR2 FQGNSA. The CDR3 nucleotides are TGTGCCAGCAGCTCGTTACAGGGTCAGCCCCAGCATTTT. Translated: CASSSLQGQPQHF. Full variable domain (remainder filled in from reference TRBV7-2 and TRBJ1-5): GAGVSQSPSNKVTEKGKDVELRCDPISGHTALYWYRQSLGQGLEFLIYFQGNSAPDKSGLPSDRFSAERTGGSVSTLTIQRTQQEDSAVYLCASSSLQGQPQHFGDGTRLSIL.

The chain joins TRBV7-9 to TRBJ1-1; TRBD1 matches 7 bases. Looked up from germline, CDR1 is SEHNR and CDR2 is FQNEAQ (reference sequence). This CDR3 is built from 15 residues. V lost 5 bases to trimming and J lost 1 base; unmatched junction nucleotides: 7. The CDR3 reads CASSAHRDRNTEAFF. The CDR3 nucleotides are TGTGCCAGCAGCGCGCATCGGGACAGGAACACTGAAGCTTTCTTT.

This sequence joins TRBV6-2 or TRBV6-3 and TRBJ1-1, with a possible D match to TRBD1 (5 bases). V dropped 2 bases and J dropped 5 bases, with 12 bases sitting between them. Germline values: CDR1 MNHEY, CDR2 SVGEGT. The CDR3 extends over 14 amino acids. The CDR3 sequence: CASSYRQLPTEAFF. CDR3 coding DNA: TGTGCCAGCAGTTACCGACAGCTACCAACTGAAGCTTTCTTT.

The chain recombines TRBV19 with TRBJ2-1; 12 nucleotides agree with TRBD2. The germline V gene has CDR1 LNHDA and CDR2 SQIVND (reference sequence). Trimming at V came to 4 bases and at J to 0 bases, leaving 10 bases not matched to a gene. CDR3 length equals 19 residues. CDR3 loop: CASSKRLAGAISSYNEQFF. Here the CDR3 DNA reads TGTGCCAGTAGTAAGAGACTAGCGGGAGCGATAAGCTCCTACAATGAGCAGTTCTTC.